This is a list of T cell receptor beta chains from one sample in a study of blood T cell repertoires in COVID-19. Clones were read by immunoSEQ multiplex PCR, and TCRdb kept only the in-frame ones, dropping some. Altogether hundreds of thousands of clones are present, approximately 85% being singletons, with the ten largest covering approximately 5.1%. What was sequenced was peripheral blood. The receptors were gathered from a man aged 50-59 years with active or convalescent COVID-19. CDR3s include the opening cysteine and the closing phenylalanine or tryptophan. Each record gives: J gene, clone size, V gene, D gene, CDR3 protein, CDR3 DNA. D genes are given only for firm matches. Some rows mark clone size as missing; the rest say once, few, many or name a class of expanded clone.

j_call: TRBJ2-1
clone_size: NA
v_call: TRBV5-1
d_call: TRBD2
cdr3_aa: CASSLWSSGSMNEQFF
cdr3_nt: TGCGCCAGCAGCTTGTGGTCTAGCGGGAGTATGAATGAGCAGTTCTTC

j_call: TRBJ2-7
clone_size: NA
v_call: TRBV5-1
d_call: TRBD1
cdr3_aa: CASSLADRVYEQYF
cdr3_nt: TGCGCCAGCAGCTTGGCCGACAGGGTTTACGAGCAGTACTTC

j_call: TRBJ2-1
clone_size: NA
v_call: TRBV18
d_call: TRBD1
cdr3_aa: CASSPRRGDRGNEQFF
cdr3_nt: TGTGCCAGCTCACCACGGAGGGGGGACAGGGGAAATGAGCAGTTCTTC

j_call: TRBJ2-5
clone_size: NA
v_call: TRBV4-3
d_call: TRBD2
cdr3_aa: CASSQSGLAGKETQYF
cdr3_nt: TGCGCCAGCAGCCAGTCGGGACTAGCGGGGAAAGAGACCCAGTACTTC

j_call: TRBJ2-7
clone_size: once
v_call: TRBV9
d_call: NA
cdr3_aa: CASSVEDIGSVQYF
cdr3_nt: TGTGCCAGCAGCGTAGAGGACATAGGGTCTGTGCAGTACTTC

j_call: TRBJ2-5
clone_size: NA
v_call: TRBV5-1
d_call: TRBD1
cdr3_aa: CASSRGTGGRETQYF
cdr3_nt: TGCGCCAGCAGCCGCGGGACAGGGGGGCGAGAGACCCAGTACTTC

j_call: TRBJ1-2
clone_size: NA
v_call: TRBV6-5
d_call: NA
cdr3_aa: CASRDSNYGYTF
cdr3_nt: TGTGCCAGCCGAGACAGCAACTATGGCTACACCTTC

j_call: TRBJ2-1
clone_size: NA
v_call: TRBV7-9
d_call: NA
cdr3_aa: CASTPDGGTSYNEQFF
cdr3_nt: TGTGCCAGCACCCCTGACGGGGGAACCTCCTACAATGAGCAGTTCTTC

j_call: TRBJ1-2
clone_size: NA
v_call: TRBV7-9
d_call: TRBD1
cdr3_aa: CASSLGDSSYGYTF
cdr3_nt: TGTGCCAGCAGCTTAGGGGACAGTTCATATGGCTACACCTTC

j_call: TRBJ2-7
clone_size: NA
v_call: TRBV7-2
d_call: NA
cdr3_aa: CASSSLPGYEQYF
cdr3_nt: TGTGCCAGCAGCTCCCTCCCGGGCTACGAGCAGTACTTC

j_call: TRBJ2-3
clone_size: NA
v_call: TRBV7-2
d_call: NA
cdr3_aa: CASTPGVHTDTQYF
cdr3_nt: TGTGCCAGCACCCCAGGCGTACACACAGATACGCAGTATTTT

j_call: TRBJ2-3
clone_size: NA
v_call: TRBV5-4
d_call: TRBD1
cdr3_aa: CASSFYQGEASTDTQYF
cdr3_nt: TGTGCCAGCAGCTTCTACCAGGGGGAAGCCAGCACAGATACGCAGTATTTT

j_call: TRBJ2-1
clone_size: NA
v_call: TRBV11-2
d_call: NA
cdr3_aa: CASSLLLYNEQFF
cdr3_nt: TGTGCCAGCAGCTTACTCCTTTACAATGAGCAGTTCTTC

j_call: TRBJ1-1
clone_size: NA
v_call: TRBV27
d_call: NA
cdr3_aa: CASSSFGAGVRTEAFF
cdr3_nt: TGTGCCAGCTCGTCCTTTGGAGCAGGGGTGAGAACTGAAGCTTTCTTT

j_call: TRBJ2-5
clone_size: NA
v_call: TRBV5-1
d_call: TRBD2
cdr3_aa: CASSFSTALATQETQYF
cdr3_nt: TGCGCCAGCAGCTTCTCAACAGCACTAGCGACACAAGAGACCCAGTACTTC

j_call: TRBJ2-1
clone_size: NA
v_call: TRBV7-9
d_call: NA
cdr3_aa: CASSPTGRFTMGQFF
cdr3_nt: TGTGCCAGCAGCCCTACCGGGAGATTTACAATGGGGCAGTTCTTC

j_call: TRBJ1-5
clone_size: few
v_call: TRBV28
d_call: TRBD1
cdr3_aa: CASRRQGNQPQHF
cdr3_nt: TGTGCCAGCAGGAGACAGGGAAATCAGCCCCAGCATTTT

j_call: TRBJ1-1
clone_size: NA
v_call: TRBV6-2/TRBV6-3
d_call: NA
cdr3_aa: CASSYSTRGANTEAFF
cdr3_nt: TGTGCCAGCAGTTACTCTACCCGGGGGGCGAACACTGAAGCTTTCTTT

j_call: TRBJ1-2
clone_size: NA
v_call: TRBV7-2
d_call: TRBD1
cdr3_aa: CASSPRDREYGYTF
cdr3_nt: TGTGCCAGCAGCCCCCGGGACAGGGAGTATGGCTACACCTTC

j_call: TRBJ2-2
clone_size: once
v_call: TRBV27
d_call: TRBD1
cdr3_aa: CASSPQGVGTGELFF
cdr3_nt: TGTGCCAGCAGTCCCCAGGGGGTGGGCACCGGGGAGCTGTTTTTT

j_call: TRBJ1-2
clone_size: NA
v_call: TRBV4-2
d_call: NA
cdr3_aa: CASSQERGGRGYTF
cdr3_nt: TGTGCCAGCAGCCAAGAGCGAGGAGGCCGGGGCTACACCTTC

j_call: TRBJ2-1
clone_size: NA
v_call: TRBV11-2
d_call: TRBD2
cdr3_aa: CASSPTSGNRGEQFF
cdr3_nt: TGTGCCAGCAGCCCCACTAGCGGGAATAGGGGGGAGCAGTTCTTC

j_call: TRBJ2-1
clone_size: NA
v_call: TRBV4-3
d_call: TRBD2
cdr3_aa: CASSPGTSGRALNEQFF
cdr3_nt: TGCGCCAGCAGCCCTGGGACTAGCGGGAGGGCCCTCAATGAGCAGTTCTTC

j_call: TRBJ2-1
clone_size: NA
v_call: TRBV7-6
d_call: TRBD1
cdr3_aa: CASSLQQGRGRDEQFF
cdr3_nt: TGTGCCAGCAGCCTGCAACAGGGGCGCGGAAGGGATGAGCAGTTCTTC

j_call: TRBJ1-1
clone_size: NA
v_call: TRBV5-5
d_call: NA
cdr3_aa: CASSQTITRVMNTEAFF
cdr3_nt: TGTGCCAGCAGCCAGACCATAACCAGGGTAATGAACACTGAAGCTTTCTTT

j_call: TRBJ1-3
clone_size: once
v_call: TRBV7-9
d_call: NA
cdr3_aa: CASSLSVSGNTIYF
cdr3_nt: TGTGCCAGCAGCTTGTCAGTCTCTGGAAACACCATATATTTT

j_call: TRBJ1-5
clone_size: NA
v_call: TRBV14
d_call: NA
cdr3_aa: CASSQQGQGQPQHF
cdr3_nt: TGTGCCAGCAGCCAACAGGGGCAGGGTCAGCCCCAGCATTTT

j_call: TRBJ2-1
clone_size: NA
v_call: TRBV13
d_call: TRBD1
cdr3_aa: CASSLFPGTGVVGEQFF
cdr3_nt: TGTGCCAGCAGCTTATTCCCCGGGACAGGGGTAGTCGGTGAGCAGTTCTTC

j_call: TRBJ1-4
clone_size: NA
v_call: TRBV11-2
d_call: TRBD1
cdr3_aa: CASSQRIGQGATNEKLFF
cdr3_nt: TGTGCCAGCAGCCAGCGGATCGGACAGGGGGCAACTAATGAAAAACTGTTTTTT

j_call: TRBJ2-4
clone_size: NA
v_call: TRBV12-1
d_call: NA
cdr3_aa: CASSFVLAGVGWVNIQYF
cdr3_nt: TGTGCCAGCAGCTTTGTGTTAGCGGGAGTGGGGTGGGTTAACATTCAGTACTTC

j_call: TRBJ1-6
clone_size: once
v_call: TRBV5-6
d_call: NA
cdr3_aa: CASSRPNSPLHF
cdr3_nt: TGTGCCAGCAGCCGTCCGAATTCACCCCTCCACTTT

j_call: TRBJ1-2
clone_size: NA
v_call: TRBV19
d_call: NA
cdr3_aa: CASRELYGYTF
cdr3_nt: TGTGCCAGTAGAGAACTCTATGGCTACACCTTC

j_call: TRBJ2-5
clone_size: NA
v_call: TRBV2
d_call: NA
cdr3_aa: CASSESGTQYF
cdr3_nt: TGTGCCAGCAGTGAATCCGGGACCCAGTACTTC

j_call: TRBJ2-3
clone_size: NA
v_call: TRBV18
d_call: NA
cdr3_aa: CASSPPPQGRTDTQYF
cdr3_nt: TGTGCCAGCTCACCACCGCCACAGGGGAGGACAGATACGCAGTATTTT

j_call: TRBJ1-5
clone_size: NA
v_call: TRBV30
d_call: NA
cdr3_aa: CAWSVGNNQPQHF
cdr3_nt: TGTGCCTGGAGCGTGGGCAACAATCAGCCCCAGCATTTT

j_call: TRBJ1-5
clone_size: NA
v_call: TRBV27
d_call: NA
cdr3_aa: CASSFGGTNQPQHF
cdr3_nt: TGTGCCAGCAGTTTTGGGGGGACCAATCAGCCCCAGCATTTT